Sequencing of this T cell receptor beta chain was carried out in a study of cytomegalovirus exposure and HLA in healthy donors. Study observations and caveats: Some 150 TCR beta chains were listed as cytomegalovirus-associated.

The PCR ran on 60 Vbeta and 13 Jbeta primers. Profiled with immunoSEQ multiplex PCR; TCRdb holds only in-frame clones, not every one. This sample has roughly 180,000 clones; 85% occur once, and the top ten carry 1%. This CDR3 comprises 13 residues. CDR1 is MDHEN and CDR2 is SYDVKM in the germline V gene. The ends were cut back, 3 bases at V and 8 bases at J, with 11 bases in the middle. This clone was counted a single time. Antigen: not known. Sequencing used PBMCs. The TCR was taken from a boy aged 2 to 9 in good health and CMV-seronegative. This chain uses TRBV28 with TRBJ2-4; TRBD2 might be the D (6 bases). The CDR3 reads CASSFPGLDIQYF. DNA for the CDR3: TGTGCCAGCAGTTTTCCGGGACTGGACATTCAGTACTTC.